This record concerns one T cell receptor beta chain sequence. Some clones are missing from TCRdb's copy, which holds only in-frame ones; the method was immunoSEQ multiplex PCR. This repertoire shows roughly 300,000 clones, roughly 90% found once; its top ten account for roughly 7%. The data are from a study of blood T cell repertoires in COVID-19. The CDR3 runs to 15 residues. CDR1 is MNHNY and CDR2 is SVGAGI in the germline V gene (reference sequence). The junction had 11 bases not matched to a gene; V was cut back by 7 bases and J by 5 bases. The V call is TRBV6-6, the J call TRBJ1-5; 7 nucleotides line up with TRBD1. What was sequenced was peripheral blood. The source is a woman in her 30s with COVID-19, enrolled during active disease. The CDR3 nucleotides are TGTGCCAGCACCGTAACAGGGGCCAAGGATCAGCCCCAGCATTTT. The encoded protein is CASTVTGAKDQPQHF.